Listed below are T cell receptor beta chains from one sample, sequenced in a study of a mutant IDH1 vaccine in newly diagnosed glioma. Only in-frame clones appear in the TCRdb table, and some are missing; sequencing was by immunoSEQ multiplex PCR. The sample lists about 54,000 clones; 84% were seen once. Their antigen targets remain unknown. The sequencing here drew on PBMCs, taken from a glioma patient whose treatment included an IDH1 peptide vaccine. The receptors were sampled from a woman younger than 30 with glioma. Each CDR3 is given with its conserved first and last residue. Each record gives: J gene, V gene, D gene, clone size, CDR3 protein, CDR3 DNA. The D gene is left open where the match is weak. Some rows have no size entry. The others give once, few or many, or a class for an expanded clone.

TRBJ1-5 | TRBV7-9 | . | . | CASSLNEGQPQHF | TGTGCCAGCAGCTTAAATGAGGGCCAGCCCCAGCATTTT
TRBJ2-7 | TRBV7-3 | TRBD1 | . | CASNSPDRGIYEQYF | TGTGCCAGCAACTCGCCGGACAGGGGTATCTACGAGCAGTACTTC
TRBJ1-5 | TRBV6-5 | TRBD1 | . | CASRRDRDRPQHF | TGTGCCAGCAGGCGAGACAGGGACCGGCCCCAGCATTTT
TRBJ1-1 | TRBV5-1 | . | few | CASSATGQMNTEAFF | TGCGCCAGCAGCGCGACCGGACAGATGAACACTGAAGCTTTCTTT
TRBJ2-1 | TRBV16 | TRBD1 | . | CASSLGQSNEQFF | TGTGCCAGCAGCCTGGGACAGAGCAATGAGCAGTTCTTC
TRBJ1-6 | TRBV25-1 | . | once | CASREGGAGNSPLHF | TGTGCCAGCAGGGAGGGGGGCGCCGGTAATTCACCCCTCCACTTT
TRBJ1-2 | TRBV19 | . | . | CASSILGLGSGYTF | TGTGCCAGTAGTATTCTGGGGTTAGGAAGTGGCTACACCTTC
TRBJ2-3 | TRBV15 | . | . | CATRSGSTDTQYF | TGTGCCACCAGGAGCGGTTCCACAGATACGCAGTATTTT
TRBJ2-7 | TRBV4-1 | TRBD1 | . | CASSQGATGVFYEQYF | TGCGCCAGCAGCCAAGGCGCGACAGGGGTGTTTTACGAGCAGTACTTC
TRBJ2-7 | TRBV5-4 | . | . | CASSLEWSPYEQYF | TGTGCCAGCAGCTTGGAATGGTCCCCCTACGAGCAGTACTTC
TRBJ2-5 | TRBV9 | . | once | CASSAEETQYF | TGTGCCAGCAGCGCCGAAGAGACCCAGTACTTC
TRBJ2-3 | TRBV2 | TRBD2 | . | CASSGGTSDPDTQYF | TGTGCCAGCAGTGGTGGGACTAGCGATCCAGATACGCAGTATTTT
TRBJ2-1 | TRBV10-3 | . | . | CATTGGVMDEQFF | TGTGCCACCACCGGCGGGGTGATGGATGAGCAGTTCTTC
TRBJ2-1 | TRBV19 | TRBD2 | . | CASTPTSGSYNEQFF | TGTGCCAGTACTCCGACTAGCGGCTCCTACAATGAGCAGTTCTTC
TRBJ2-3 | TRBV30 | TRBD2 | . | CAWNPGSSGSDTQYF | TGTGCCTGGAACCCAGGGAGTAGCGGGAGTGATACGCAGTATTTT
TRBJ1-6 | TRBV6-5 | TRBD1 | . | CASSYRDRVPPLHF | TGTGCCAGCAGTTACCGGGACAGGGTGCCACCCCTCCACTTT
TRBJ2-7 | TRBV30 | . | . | CACGPANTYEQYF | TGTGCCTGCGGCCCCGCAAATACCTACGAGCAGTACTTC
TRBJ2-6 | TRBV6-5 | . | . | CASTGASGANVLTF | TGTGCCAGCACGGGGGCCTCTGGGGCCAACGTCCTGACTTTC
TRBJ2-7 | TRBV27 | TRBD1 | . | CASSLSGTAYEQYF | TGTGCCAGCAGTTTATCAGGGACAGCCTACGAGCAGTACTTC
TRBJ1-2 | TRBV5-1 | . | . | CASRQGDNYGYTF | TGCGCCAGCAGACAAGGGGATAACTATGGCTACACCTTC
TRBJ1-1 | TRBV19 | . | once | CASSKGRMNTEAFF | TGTGCCAGTAGTAAGGGTAGGATGAACACTGAAGCTTTCTTT
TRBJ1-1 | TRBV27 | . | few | CASSLARMNTEAFF | TGTGCCAGCAGTTTAGCTCGCATGAACACTGAAGCTTTCTTT
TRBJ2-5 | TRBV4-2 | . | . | CASSQEWTGYAGETQYF | TGTGCCAGCAGCCAAGAATGGACGGGATACGCGGGTGAGACCCAGTACTTC
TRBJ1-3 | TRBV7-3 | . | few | CASSPSIGNTIYF | TGTGCCAGCAGCCCCTCTATTGGAAACACCATATATTTT
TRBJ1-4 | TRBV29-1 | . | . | CSVGQAGNEKLFF | TGCAGCGTTGGGCAGGCTGGGAATGAAAAACTGTTTTTT
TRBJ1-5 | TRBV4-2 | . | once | CASSQNWRVSNQPQHF | TGTGCCAGCAGCCAGAATTGGCGGGTGAGCAATCAGCCCCAGCATTTT
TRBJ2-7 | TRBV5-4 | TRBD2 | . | CASSAVGGEQYF | TGTGCCAGCAGCGCGGTGGGAGGGGAGCAGTACTTC
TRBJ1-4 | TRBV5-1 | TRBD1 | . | CASSSTGRTNEKLFF | TGCGCCAGCAGCTCGACAGGGAGAACTAATGAAAAACTGTTTTTT
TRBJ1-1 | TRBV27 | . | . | CASSAVSAVTEAFF | TGTGCCAGCAGTGCCGTCTCAGCGGTCACTGAAGCTTTCTTT
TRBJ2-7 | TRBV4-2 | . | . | CASSQEAGEQYF | TGTGCCAGCAGCCAAGAGGCCGGAGAGCAGTACTTC
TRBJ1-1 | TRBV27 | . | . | CASSLGMGLNTEAFF | TGTGCCAGCAGTTTAGGGATGGGGCTGAACACTGAAGCTTTCTTT
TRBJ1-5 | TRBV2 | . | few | CASSEFVAVQNQPQHF | TGTGCCAGCAGTGAATTTGTGGCAGTCCAAAATCAGCCCCAGCATTTT
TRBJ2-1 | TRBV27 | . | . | CASSLSDYNEQFF | TGTGCCAGCAGTTTATCCGACTACAATGAGCAGTTCTTC
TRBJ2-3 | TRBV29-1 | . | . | CSVVVVDTQYF | TGCAGCGTTGTTGTCGTTGATACGCAGTATTTT
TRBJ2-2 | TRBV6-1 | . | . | CADHPGELFF | TGTGCCGACCACCCCGGGGAGCTGTTTTTT
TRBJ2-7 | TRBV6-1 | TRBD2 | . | CASTTGPAGVSEQYF | TGTGCCAGCACTACGGGACCGGCGGGGGTGAGCGAGCAGTACTTC
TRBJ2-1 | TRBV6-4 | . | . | CASSEWGLNNEQFF | TGTGCCAGCAGTGAGTGGGGGCTTAACAATGAGCAGTTCTTC
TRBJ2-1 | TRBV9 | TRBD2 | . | CASSPGGLALYNEQFF | TGTGCCAGCAGCCCAGGGGGACTAGCGCTTTACAATGAGCAGTTCTTC
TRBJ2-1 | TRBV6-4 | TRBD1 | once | CASSDGDRNEQFF | TGTGCCAGCAGTGACGGGGACAGGAATGAGCAGTTCTTC
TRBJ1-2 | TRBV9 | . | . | CASSPRDTSYGYTF | TGTGCCAGCAGCCCTCGGGACACCTCCTATGGCTACACCTTC
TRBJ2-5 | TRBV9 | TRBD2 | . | CASSLGLAGAQETQYF | TGTGCCAGCAGCTTAGGACTAGCGGGGGCCCAAGAGACCCAGTACTTC
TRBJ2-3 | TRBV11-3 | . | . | CASSLSPSTDTQYF | TGTGCCAGCAGCTTATCACCTAGCACAGATACGCAGTATTTT
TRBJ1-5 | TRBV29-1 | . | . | CSASQGRDQPQHF | TGCAGCGCGAGCCAGGGGAGAGATCAGCCCCAGCATTTT
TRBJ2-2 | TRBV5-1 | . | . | CASSSSPGLNTGELFF | TGCGCCAGCAGCTCCTCCCCGGGCTTGAACACCGGGGAGCTGTTTTTT
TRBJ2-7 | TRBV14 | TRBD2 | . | CASSPGLAGVTYEQYF | TGTGCCAGCAGCCCTGGACTAGCGGGAGTCACCTACGAGCAGTACTTC
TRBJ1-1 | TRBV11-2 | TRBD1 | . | CASSLRWGTGSFTEAFF | TGTGCCAGCAGCTTGCGATGGGGGACAGGGAGTTTCACTGAAGCTTTCTTT
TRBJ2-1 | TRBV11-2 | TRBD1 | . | CASSLDWTGFNEQFF | TGTGCCAGCAGCTTAGATTGGACAGGATTTAATGAGCAGTTCTTC
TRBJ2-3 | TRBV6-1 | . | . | CASSEVGRDTQYF | TGTGCCAGCAGTGAAGTTGGTAGAGATACGCAGTATTTT
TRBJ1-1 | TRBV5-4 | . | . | CASRSDGRQKFFNTEAFF | TGTGCCAGCAGAAGCGATGGACGGCAAAAATTCTTCAACACTGAAGCTTTCTTT
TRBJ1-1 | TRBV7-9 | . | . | CASSFGNTEAFF | TGTGCCAGCAGCTTTGGGAACACTGAAGCTTTCTTT
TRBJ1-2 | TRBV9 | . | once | CASSVEGDYGYTF | TGTGCCAGCAGCGTAGAAGGGGACTATGGCTACACCTTC
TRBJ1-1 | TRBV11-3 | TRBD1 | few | CASSFSGTGGCGAEAFF | TGTGCCAGCAGCTTCTCCGGGACAGGGGGCTGTGGGGCTGAAGCTTTCTTT
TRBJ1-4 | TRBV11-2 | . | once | CASSLGQGINEKLFF | TGTGCCAGCAGCTTAGGGCAGGGAATTAATGAAAAACTGTTTTTT
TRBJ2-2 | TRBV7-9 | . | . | CASSLGGGNTGELFF | TGTGCCAGCAGCTTAGGGGGTGGAAACACCGGGGAGCTGTTTTTT
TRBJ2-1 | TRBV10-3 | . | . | CAISVSGVLGDEQFF | TGTGCCATCAGTGTCTCCGGGGTTTTGGGGGATGAGCAGTTCTTC